This TCR beta chain was captured by sequencing in a study of long-term antiretroviral therapy in people with HIV. The V and J ends lost 5 bases and 0 bases, in that order; junction bases with no gene match: 7. There are 14 residues in the CDR3. Germline V lookup: CDR1 GTSNPN, CDR2 SVGIG (reference sequence). Survey-level immunoSEQ v3.0 assays were run. Assay used: immunoSEQ multiplex PCR; TCRdb lists only in-frame clones, some missing. The sample shows around 25,000 clones, about 85% of them seen only once. The TCR originated in a young woman with HIV. Sequencing was performed on unsorted PBMCs, taken 1.9 years after starting antiretroviral therapy. V gene TRBV30 combines with J gene TRBJ2-7, with 7 bases matching TRBD1. CDR3 protein: CAWRTGFTSYEQYF. CDR3 sequence (DNA): TGTGCCTGGCGGACAGGCTTTACCTCCTACGAGCAGTACTTC.